This T cell receptor beta chain is from a study of blood T cell repertoires in COVID-19. Across the study: For recovered donors of Cohort 3, there were two negative PCRs, clearance, or symptom resolution.

Regarding this clone: The sample contains more than one DNA sequence encoding this CDR3.

Germline V gene lookup returns CDR1 SNHLY and CDR2 FYNNEI. This CDR3 spans 14 amino acids. Deletions cut 2 bases from V and 6 bases from J, with 11 bases between. Repertoires were generated with immunoSEQ multiplex PCR, while TCRdb's copy carries only in-frame clones and drops some. The sample carries hundreds of thousands of clones, approximately 89% recorded once. Self-reported history from a screening survey and questionnaire set each donor's cohort. The chain joins TRBV2 to TRBJ1-5; D perhaps matches TRBD1 (6 bases). The TCR sequence derives from a man in his forties in a cohort exposed to, infected with or recovered from COVID-19 (not recorded which). Sequenced: PBMCs or T cells enriched from blood (not recorded which). In DNA form, the CDR3 reads TGTGCCAGCAGTGAAAACCAGGGGAGTCAGCCCCAGCATTTT. Residues: CASSENQGSQPQHF.